This entry lists 19 T cell receptor beta chains sequenced from one sample in a study of long-term antiretroviral therapy in people with HIV. Running of the v3.0 immunoSEQ assay took place at survey level. Data came from immunoSEQ multiplex PCR; TCRdb stores just in-frame clones and leaves some out. The sample lists about 17,000 clones, approximately 80% occurring once. The source was unsorted PBMCs, collected 0.3 years after starting antiretroviral therapy. The receptors were gathered from a man younger than 30 with HIV.

The chain combines TRBV27 with TRBJ2-3; D is uncertain. Per germline, CDR1 MNHEY and CDR2 SMNVEV (reference sequence). V dropped 8 bases and J dropped 1 base, with 13 bases sitting between them. This CDR3 contains 14 residues. The CDR3 nucleotides are TGTGCCAGCCGCACTCGAGGCGGCACAGATACGCAGTATTTT. It encodes CASRTRGGTDTQYF.

The chain is built from TRBV5-5 and TRBJ2-6, with 8 bases identical to TRBD1. Germline CDR1 and CDR2: SGHKS and YYEKEE (reference sequence). Germline trimming cut 0 bases from V and 1 base from J; bases unmatched to any gene: 3. The CDR3 is made up of 17 amino acids. In DNA, the CDR3 is TGTGCCAGCAGCTTGGGGACAGGGCTATCTGGGGCCAACGTCCTGACTTTC. It encodes CASSLGTGLSGANVLTF. Full variable domain (remainder filled in from reference TRBV5-5 and TRBJ2-6): DAGVTQSPTHLIKTRGQQVTLRCSPISGHKSVSWYQQVLGQGPQFIFQYYEKEERGRGNFPDRFSARQFPNYSSELNVNALLLGDSALYLCASSLGTGLSGANVLTFGAGSRLTVL.

This clone appeared a single time. CDR3 amino acids: CASRTGNQPQHF. The CDR3 DNA reads TGTGCCAGCAGGACAGGGAATCAGCCCCAGCATTTT. The chain combines TRBV28 with TRBJ1-5, with TRBD1 matching over 7 bases. This CDR3 region has 12 residues. Germline lookup yields CDR1 MDHEN and CDR2 SYDVKM. With V trimmed by 6 bases and J by 4 bases, 0 bases remained unmatched.

This clone was recorded a few times. The chain carries TRBV27 and TRBJ1-2, with a tentative D call TRBD1 (5 bases). In germline, CDR1 is MNHEY, CDR2 SMNVEV (reference sequence). CDR3 length: 14 residues. Trimming removed 7 bases at V and 8 bases at J, with 20 bases between. CDR3 sequence: CASTPGPGWGGYTF. The CDR3 DNA follows: TGTGCCAGCACCCCCGGACCTGGGTGGGGGGGCTACACCTTC.

This chain connects TRBV5-4 to TRBJ2-5; D unclear. The germline V and J ends were trimmed by 2 bases and 0 bases, with 2 bases remaining between them. Germline CDR1 and CDR2: SGHNT and YYREEE (reference sequence). The CDR3 covers 12 residues. This CDR3 is CASSFHQETQYF. DNA of the CDR3: TGTGCCAGCAGCTTCCACCAAGAGACCCAGTACTTC.

The CDR3 reads CASSFSTGTELFRAFF. CDR3 sequence (DNA): TGTGCCAGCAGCTTTTCCACTGGGACAGAACTCTTTCGGGCTTTCTTT. The genes are TRBV5-6 and TRBJ1-1, with 7 bases fitting TRBD1. This CDR3 region has 16 residues. The V and J ends lost 2 bases and 11 bases, in that order; junction bases with no gene match: 18. Germline V gene data show CDR1 as SGHDT and CDR2 as YYEEEE.

The chain uses TRBV19 and TRBJ1-2, with 8 nucleotides matching TRBD1. From germline, CDR1 is LNHDA and CDR2 SQIVND (reference sequence). This CDR3 has 15 residues. J lost 2 bases, V lost 4 bases, and 6 bases had no gene match. The DNA for the CDR3 is TGTGCCAGTAGTAAGGGACAGGCGCTCAACTATGGCTACACCTTC. Translating gives CASSKGQALNYGYTF.

The J gene is TRBJ1-2, the V gene TRBV6-4; D is unresolved. The germline V gene has CDR1 MRHNA and CDR2 SNTAGT. The CDR3 length is 12 residues. Between the trimmed V and J ends, which lost 8 bases and 3 bases, there was a span of 10 bases. CDR3 nucleotide sequence: TGTGCCAGCCTTTCTCCGGACTATGGCTACACCTTC. Its translation is CASLSPDYGYTF.

This chain joins TRBV5-6 and TRBJ1-3, with 7 positions matching TRBD1. Per the germline V gene, CDR1 is SGHDT and CDR2 is YYEEEE. With 3 bases clipped from V and 4 bases from J, the junction kept 4 bases outside the gene matches. CDR3 size: 14 residues. CDR3 residues: CASSWAGGGNTIYF. The CDR3 DNA reads as TGTGCCAGCAGCTGGGCAGGGGGGGGAAACACCATATATTTT.

The chain is built from TRBV25-1 and TRBJ2-7; TRBD2 aligns across 9 bases. V was pared by 4 bases and J by 0 bases, with 1 base of the junction left unmatched. The CDR3 consists of 14 residues. Looked up from germline, CDR1 is MGHDK and CDR2 is SYGVNS. For the CDR3, the DNA is TGTGCCAGCAGTGTAGCGGGGGCCTCCTACGAGCAGTACTTC. This encodes CASSVAGASYEQYF.

The chain has TRBV15 and TRBJ1-5, with unresolved D. The CDR3 covers 13 residues. Looked up from germline, CDR1 is LNHNV and CDR2 is YYDKDF (reference sequence). Trimming removed 0 bases at V and 7 bases at J, with 7 bases between. CDR3 coding DNA: TGTGCCACCAGCAGAGAACGGAACCAGCCCCAGCATTTT. This sequence encodes CATSRERNQPQHF.

The V and J genes are TRBV18 and TRBJ1-1; D is unclear. CDR1 is KGHSH, CDR2 LQKENI, per germline. CDR3 length equals 19 residues. V gave up 1 base and J gave up 8 bases, with 29 bases separating them. The CDR3 region is CASSPLVPGRLSHRVEAFF. The CDR3 DNA reads as TGTGCCAGCTCACCACTCGTTCCAGGCCGTCTAAGTCATCGTGTGGAAGCTTTCTTT.

V usage is TRBV28 and J usage is TRBJ1-1; 8 nucleotides align to TRBD1. Looked up from germline, CDR1 is MDHEN and CDR2 is SYDVKM. The CDR3 is 14 residues long. J gave up 0 bases and V 6 bases, and 3 bases lay outside the gene matches. The CDR3 protein is CASRRTGLNTEAFF. CDR3 DNA sequence: TGTGCCAGCAGAAGGACAGGGCTGAACACTGAAGCTTTCTTT. Variable domain in full (rest from reference TRBV28 and TRBJ1-1): DVKVTQSSRYLVKRTGEKVFLECVQDMDHENMFWYRQDPGLGLRLIYFSYDVKMKEKGDIPEGYSVSREKKERFSLILESASTNQTSMYLCASRRTGLNTEAFFGQGTRLTVV.

This clone has only a few counts. The rearrangement joins TRBV9 to TRBJ1-6; no clear D gene. The length of the CDR3 is 13 residues. Trimming stripped 1 base from V and 10 bases from J, with 9 bases between. Germline CDR1 and CDR2: SGDLS and YYNGEE. The CDR3 loop reads CASSVKGNSPLHF. The CDR3 DNA sequence: TGTGCCAGCAGCGTAAAAGGAAACTCACCCCTCCACTTT.

This chain links TRBV28 with TRBJ1-1; D might be TRBD1 (5 bases). The CDR3 has 16 amino acids. Trimming took 1 base from V and 4 from J, leaving 16 bases between them. The germline gives CDR1 MDHEN, CDR2 SYDVKM. The CDR3 region has the DNA TGTGCCAGCAGTTTATCGTCGATAGGGGTTAGCACTGAAGCTTTCTTT. Protein product: CASSLSSIGVSTEAFF.

The rearrangement links TRBV6-1 to TRBJ2-1, with D hard to call. CDR1 is MNHNS and CDR2 is SASEGT in the germline V gene. This CDR3 spans 12 amino acids. Trimming removed 6 bases at V and 4 bases at J, with 7 bases between. The CDR3 nucleotides read TGTGCCAGCAGACCACCTTACAATGAGCAGTTCTTC. This translates into CASRPPYNEQFF.

This clone is a singleton in its sample. This CDR3 is CASSMWSGAQYF. In DNA form, the CDR3 reads TGTGCCAGTAGTATGTGGTCCGGGGCCCAGTACTTC. The chain is built from TRBV19 and TRBJ2-5; tentative D call: TRBD2 (5 bases). CDR1 and CDR2 (germline): LNHDA, SQIVND (reference sequence). The ends were cut back, 3 bases at V and 9 bases at J, with 11 bases in the middle. This CDR3 is 12 amino acids long.

V and J are TRBV7-9 and TRBJ1-1, with D possibly TRBD1 on 5 matching bases. This CDR3 is 14 amino acids long. The V end was cut by 1 base, the J end by 11 bases, with 17 bases between. Germline V lookup: CDR1 SEHNR, CDR2 FQNEAQ (reference sequence). The CDR3 sequence is CASSLGGVGAEAFF. The DNA for the CDR3 is TGTGCCAGCAGCTTAGGGGGGGTGGGAGCGGAGGCTTTCTTT.

The chain joins TRBV6-4 to TRBJ2-1; 12 nucleotides agree with TRBD2. V shed 3 bases, J shed 10 bases, and the junction held 7 bases outside the gene matches. Germline CDR1 is MRHNA and CDR2 is SNTAGT. This CDR3 has 15 residues. Written as DNA, the CDR3 is TGTGCCAGCAGTGAAACTAGCGGGGGGAATGGGGAGCAGTTCTTC. It yields the protein CASSETSGGNGEQFF.